This entry lists 21 T cell receptor beta chains sequenced from one sample in a study of cytomegalovirus exposure and HLA in healthy donors. The PCR contained 60 Vbeta and 13 Jbeta primers. Assay: immunoSEQ multiplex PCR; the TCRdb copy retains only in-frame clones and omits some. The table includes some 120,000 clones, less than 85% detected once. Sequencing input: PBMCs. The source of these receptors is a woman in her 40s in good health and CMV-seropositive.

This clone was seen a few times. The chain has TRBV6-5 and TRBJ1-2; no definite D call. V was shortened by 8 bases and J by 8 bases, with 18 bases between the two germline ends. The CDR3 has 13 amino acids. Germline CDR1 is MNHEY and CDR2 is SVGAGI. The CDR3 spells CASGKYSYSGYTF. The CDR3 DNA sequence: TGTGCCAGCGGTAAATACAGCTATTCGGGCTACACCTTC.

The gene calls are TRBV5-1 and TRBJ2-2, with 11 bases identical to TRBD2. J gave up 5 bases and V 4 bases, and 7 bases lay outside the gene matches. Germline lookup yields CDR1 SGHRS and CDR2 YFSETQ. This CDR3 comprises 16 residues. CDR3 DNA sequence: TGCGCCAGCAGCGAAAAAAGGACTAGCGGGACCGGGGAGCTGTTTTTT. Translated: CASSEKRTSGTGELFF.

V usage is TRBV4-3 and J usage is TRBJ2-5, with 10 positions matching TRBD2. The J call could be wrong; TRBJ2-7 is a better fit for the DNA end. CDR3 length: 17 amino acids. Germline V gene data show CDR1 as LGHNA and CDR2 as YSLEER. In DNA form, the CDR3 reads TGCGCCAGCAGCCAGGCTATAGCGGGGGGTCCCTCCTACGAGCAGTACTTC. The encoded protein is CASSQAIAGGPSYEQYF.

The rearrangement joins TRBV19 to TRBJ1-1; D gene ambiguous. The CDR3 runs 16 residues. Germline CDR1 LNHDA, CDR2 SQIVND (reference sequence). V was cut by 1 base and J by 0 bases, with 12 bases left in between. In DNA form, the CDR3 reads TGTGCCAGTAGTATAGCCCGAGCAGCGATGAACACTGAAGCTTTCTTT. This codes for CASSIARAAMNTEAFF.

V gene TRBV7-8 combines with J gene TRBJ1-2; 11 bases match TRBD1. The CDR3 length is 18 residues. With 2 bases clipped from V and 8 bases from J, the junction kept 16 bases outside the gene matches. Germline V gene data show CDR1 as SGHVS and CDR2 as FQNEAQ. CDR3 DNA sequence: TGTGCCAGCAGCTTACGCGGACAGGGGGCGCCTGCTCCGGGCGGCTACACCTTC. Translated: CASSLRGQGAPAPGGYTF.

V gene TRBV5-4 combines with J gene TRBJ2-3; 12 bases match TRBD2. V lost 4 bases and J lost 6; bases outside the gene matches: 9. CDR1 SGHNT and CDR2 YYREEE come from the germline V gene (reference sequence). CDR3 length: 16 residues. CDR3 DNA sequence: TGTGCCAGCAGCGGGGAACTAGCGGGAGGAACTGATACGCAGTATTTT. Its translation: CASSGELAGGTDTQYF.

V usage is TRBV30 and J usage is TRBJ1-3; maybe TRBD1 (6 bases). The ends were cut back, 6 bases at V and 7 bases at J, with 16 bases in the middle. Germline CDR1 and CDR2: GTSNPN and SVGIG (reference sequence). This CDR3 is 13 amino acids long. The DNA for the CDR3 is TGTGCCTGCAACTTTGGGGGCCTGAACACCATATATTTT. As protein: CACNFGGLNTIYF.

The count of this clone is one. The V and J genes are TRBV7-2 and TRBJ1-5, with D possibly being TRBD1 (6 bases). In germline, CDR1 is SGHTA, CDR2 FQGNSA. The germline V and J ends were trimmed by 0 bases and 7 bases, with 13 bases remaining between them. The CDR3 runs 15 residues. CDR3: CASSLAQGSGQPQHF. The CDR3 nucleotides read TGTGCCAGCAGCTTAGCGCAGGGGTCAGGACAGCCCCAGCATTTT.

V gene TRBV28 combines with J gene TRBJ2-1, with 7 positions matching TRBD2. Germline V gene lookup returns CDR1 MDHEN and CDR2 SYDVKM. This CDR3 region has 17 residues. J was trimmed by 0 bases and V by 1 base; bases with no gene match: 6. The CDR3 DNA reads as TGTGCCAGCAGTTTATACCTGGGGGGGACCTCCTACAATGAGCAGTTCTTC. It is translated as CASSLYLGGTSYNEQFF.

This chain uses TRBV5-4 with TRBJ2-5, with D tentatively TRBD2 (6 bases). The germline V and J ends were trimmed by 5 bases and 5 bases, with 16 bases remaining between them. This CDR3 is 14 amino acids long. CDR1 is SGHNT and CDR2 is YYREEE in the germline V gene (reference sequence). The CDR3 spells CASSDSTRSETQYF. The CDR3 nucleotides read TGTGCCAGCAGTGATTCGACTAGATCGGAGACCCAGTACTTC.

The chain combines TRBV5-1 with TRBJ1-1, with D uncertain. CDR3 length: 13 amino acids. Germline V gene data show CDR1 as SGHRS and CDR2 as YFSETQ. V lost 1 base, J lost 7 bases, and 11 bases lay in between. The CDR3 reads CASSLYPRSEAFF. The CDR3 bases are TGCGCCAGCAGCTTGTACCCGCGAAGTGAAGCTTTCTTT.

The genes are TRBV6-6 and TRBJ2-1; D might be TRBD1 (6 bases). Germline loops: CDR1 MNHNY, CDR2 SVGAGI (reference sequence). Trimming shortened V by 6 bases and J by 6 bases, and 15 bases separated the two germline ends. This CDR3 comprises 14 residues. This CDR3 reads CASSPVGAVNEQFF. CDR3 nucleotide sequence: TGTGCCAGCAGCCCCGTGGGGGCGGTCAATGAGCAGTTCTTC.

J is TRBJ1-5 and V is TRBV7-9; 8 bases are shared with TRBD1. CDR3 length: 14 amino acids. CDR1 is SEHNR and CDR2 is FQNEAQ in the germline V gene (reference sequence). V trimming: 5 bases; J trimming: 6 bases; junction bases outside the gene matches: 6. CDR3 sequence (DNA): TGTGCCAGCAGCCCAGGGGGCGCAGGTCAGCCCCAGCATTTT. It encodes CASSPGGAGQPQHF. The complete variable domain, with remaining parts taken from reference TRBV7-9 and TRBJ1-5, reads DTGVSQNPRHKITKRGQNVTFRCDPISEHNRLYWYRQTLGQGPEFLTYFQNEAQLEKSRLLSDRFSAERPKGSFSTLEIQRTEQGDSAMYLCASSPGGAGQPQHFGDGTRLSIL.

The rearrangement links TRBV15 to TRBJ2-7; possible D gene TRBD2, 6 bases. This CDR3 has 13 residues. V was cut by 5 bases and J by 7 bases, with 15 bases left in between. Germline CDR1 is LNHNV and CDR2 is YYDKDF (reference sequence). CDR3 amino acids: CATSARSAGEQYF. The CDR3 DNA reads TGTGCCACCAGCGCCCGGAGCGCGGGAGAGCAGTACTTC.

This clone was recorded a few times. The chain employs TRBV18 and TRBJ1-1, with TRBD1 identical over 7 bases. The germline CDR1 and CDR2 sequences are KGHSH and LQKENI. The CDR3 totals 14 residues. With V trimmed by 6 bases and J by 0 bases, 4 bases remained unmatched. This CDR3 reads CASSPGQLNTEAFF. The CDR3 region has the DNA TGTGCCAGCTCGCCGGGACAGTTGAACACTGAAGCTTTCTTT.

The rearrangement links TRBV7-2 to TRBJ2-1; 10 bases agree with TRBD1. The CDR3 covers 15 residues. Germline CDR1 is SGHTA and CDR2 is FQGNSA. Trimming cost V 3 bases and J 12 bases; bases outside gene matches: 11. CDR3: CASSFPRQGAWVQFF. In DNA, the CDR3 is TGTGCCAGCAGCTTCCCGAGACAGGGGGCTTGGGTGCAGTTCTTC.

This rearrangement joins TRBV7-2 to TRBJ1-2, with 9 bases aligning to TRBD1. Germline lookup yields CDR1 SGHTA and CDR2 FQGNSA. This CDR3 comprises 14 residues. Germline trimming cut 7 bases from V and 8 bases from J; bases unmatched to any gene: 11. CDR3 bases: TGTGCCAGCATCATCAGGGGACAGGGCGAGGGCTACACCTTC. It translates to CASIIRGQGEGYTF.

The chain joins TRBV27 to TRBJ1-2, with TRBD1 as a possible D gene (5 bases). This CDR3 region has 16 residues. V shed 2 bases and J shed 2 bases, with 15 bases lying between them. CDR1 is MNHEY and CDR2 is SMNVEV in the germline V gene (reference sequence). For the CDR3, the DNA is TGTGCCAGCAGTTTAATGGGTGCGGAGGGGAACTATGGCTACACCTTC. Its translation: CASSLMGAEGNYGYTF.

V is TRBV27 and J is TRBJ2-7; D gene uncertain. From germline, CDR1 is MNHEY and CDR2 SMNVEV (reference sequence). This CDR3 contains 17 residues. V was pared by 0 bases and J by 2 bases, with 17 bases between. The CDR3 nucleotides read TGTGCCAGCAGTTTATCCCCCCAGATATCTCCTCCCTACGAGCAGTACTTC. It specifies CASSLSPQISPPYEQYF.

The rearrangement links TRBV28 to TRBJ1-3, with D perhaps TRBD1 (6 bases). This CDR3 comprises 15 residues. V lost 9 bases to trimming and J lost 4 bases, with 19 bases between them. Looked up from germline, CDR1 is MDHEN and CDR2 is SYDVKM. The CDR3 here is CASKNQGSPGNTIYF. The CDR3 DNA reads TGTGCCAGTAAGAACCAGGGGTCTCCGGGAAACACCATATATTTT.

This chain connects TRBV19 to TRBJ2-5, with 8 bases identical to TRBD1. The CDR3 spans 13 residues. After removal of 11 bases from V and 4 bases from J, the junction contained 9 bases not matched to a gene. Germline CDR1 reads LNHDA; CDR2 reads SQIVND (reference sequence). The CDR3 nucleotides read TGTGCCGGCGCAGGGGGCTGGCGAGAGACCCAGTACTTC. Protein: CAGAGGWRETQYF.